The 10 T cell receptor beta chains listed next were all sequenced from one sample in a study of T-cell reconstitution after alpha-beta-depleted transplantation in children. Unique molecular identifiers featured in how the TCRbeta library was prepared. From the PCR reads, TCRdb called clonotypes with MiXCR, one entry per CDR3 protein. The repertoire holds around 240,000 distinct CDR3 sequences, roughly a tenth seen once, with about 4.9% in the top ten. The sample here was PBMCs from the stem cell graft donor, taken from the stem cell graft. The origin of the receptors is a human donor who donated a stem cell graft to a child with SCID.

This clonotype turned up a few times. J is TRBJ2-7 and V is TRBV20-1; TRBD2 matches at 8 bases. The CDR3 runs 14 residues. Germline values: CDR1 DFQATT, CDR2 SNEGSKA (reference sequence). V lost 4 bases and J lost 0; bases outside the gene matches: 5. In nucleotides, the CDR3 is TGCAGTGCTACAAGAGCGGGGGTCTCCTACGAGCAGTACTTC. Its translation is CSATRAGVSYEQYF.

This clonotype was counted ten times or more. This chain connects TRBV11-1 to TRBJ1-2; the D gene is possibly TRBD1 (6 bases). There are 21 residues in the CDR3. Trimming removed 4 bases from V and 7 bases from J, with 37 bases in between. Germline V gene data show CDR1 as SGHAT and CDR2 as FQDESV (reference sequence). DNA of the CDR3: TGTGCCAGCAGCTCTAAGGGGGTCGGCAGGACTGTAAACCCTGATGGGGGTGGCTACACCTTC. This gives the protein CASSSKGVGRTVNPDGGGYTF.

This clonotype turned up a few times. The junction departs from the called germline gene at one end, perhaps through a read error. J is TRBJ2-7 and V is TRBV20-1; 7 bases match TRBD1. Germline V lookup: CDR1 DFQATT, CDR2 SNEGSKA (reference sequence). The CDR3 spans 18 residues. The DNA of the CDR3 is TGCTGTGCTAGAGATGGCTCCCCGGGACAGCTCAGTTCCTACGAGCAGTACTTC. It encodes CCARDGSPGQLSSYEQYF.

This clonotype showed up many times. This chain joins TRBV6-5 and TRBJ2-3, with D unresolved. V lost 10 bases to trimming and J lost 0 bases, with 8 bases between them. This CDR3 is 12 amino acids long. The germline CDR1 and CDR2 sequences are MNHEY and SVGAGI. For the CDR3, the DNA is TGTGCCACAAGCCCTAGCACAGATACGCAGTATTTT. Translating gives CATSPSTDTQYF.

There are many counts of this clonotype. J is TRBJ2-1 and V is TRBV9; possible D gene TRBD1, 6 bases. There are 16 residues in the CDR3. Trimming left V 3 bases short and J 5 bases short, with 18 bases between. Germline lookup yields CDR1 SGDLS and CDR2 YYNGEE. CDR3 sequence reads: CASSAPLEDRNNEQFF. The CDR3 DNA is TGTGCCAGCAGCGCCCCCCTCGAGGACAGAAACAATGAGCAGTTCTTC.

This clonotype was detected ten times or more. This chain links TRBV7-9 with TRBJ2-1; the D is unclear. Germline-derived CDR1 and CDR2 are SEHNR and FQNEAQ (reference sequence). Trimming shortened V by 3 bases and J by 0 bases, and 6 bases separated the two germline ends. The length of the CDR3 is 14 residues. CDR3 sequence reads: CASSFPLSYNEQFF. In nucleotides, the CDR3 is TGTGCCAGCAGCTTCCCACTCTCCTACAATGAGCAGTTCTTC.

This clonotype was seen ten or more times. The chain uses TRBV4-1 and TRBJ1-5; possibly TRBD1 for D (5 bases). CDR1 and CDR2 (germline): MGHRA, YSYEKL. The CDR3 is 14 amino acids. V lost 2 bases to trimming and J lost 7 bases, with 12 bases between them. The CDR3 sequence is CASSQNAQGQPQHF. As DNA, the CDR3 is TGCGCCAGCAGCCAAAACGCGCAGGGACAGCCCCAGCATTTT.

This clonotype was recorded many times. The chain employs TRBV27 and TRBJ1-2; 9 nucleotides match TRBD1. This CDR3 spans 15 amino acids. Losses at the gene ends were 6 bases for V and 6 bases for J; bases not matched to a gene: 11. Germline V lookup: CDR1 MNHEY, CDR2 SMNVEV (reference sequence). CDR3 nucleotides: TGTGCCAGCAGCCCACCACCTGGGACAGGGAATGGCTACACCTTC. The encoded protein is CASSPPPGTGNGYTF.

CDR3 sequence reads: CASSLGRLSTDTQYF. In nucleotides, the CDR3 is TGTGCCAGCAGCTTGGGGCGGCTTAGCACAGATACGCAGTATTTT. The chain couples TRBV5-5 to TRBJ2-3; the D is unclear. The CDR3 runs to 15 residues. The V end lost 0 bases, the J end lost 0 bases, and 8 bases lay between the germline ends. CDR1 and CDR2 (germline): SGHKS, YYEKEE (reference sequence).

This clonotype was seen a few times. This sequence joins TRBV27 and TRBJ1-2; D might be TRBD1 (5 bases). This CDR3 has 14 residues. V was clipped by 1 base and J by 6 bases, with 12 bases between them. Germline-derived CDR1 and CDR2 are MNHEY and SMNVEV (reference sequence). The CDR3 DNA follows: TGTGCCAGCAGTTTATACGGGGGGATCGATGGCTACACCTTC. It is translated as CASSLYGGIDGYTF.